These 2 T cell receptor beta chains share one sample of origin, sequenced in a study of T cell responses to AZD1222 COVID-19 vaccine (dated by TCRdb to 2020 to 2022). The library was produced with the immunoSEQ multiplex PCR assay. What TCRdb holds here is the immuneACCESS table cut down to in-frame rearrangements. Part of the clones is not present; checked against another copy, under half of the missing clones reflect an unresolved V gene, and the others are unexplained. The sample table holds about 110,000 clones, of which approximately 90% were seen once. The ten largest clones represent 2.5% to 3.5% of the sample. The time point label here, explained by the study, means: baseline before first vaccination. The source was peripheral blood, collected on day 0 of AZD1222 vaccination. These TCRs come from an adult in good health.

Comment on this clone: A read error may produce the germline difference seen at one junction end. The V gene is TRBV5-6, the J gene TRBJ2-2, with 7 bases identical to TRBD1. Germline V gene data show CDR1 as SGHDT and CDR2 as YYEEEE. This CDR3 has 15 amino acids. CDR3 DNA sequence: TGTGCCAGCAGGACCACAGGGGCGAATACCGGGGAGCTGTTTTTT. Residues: CASRTTGANTGELFF.

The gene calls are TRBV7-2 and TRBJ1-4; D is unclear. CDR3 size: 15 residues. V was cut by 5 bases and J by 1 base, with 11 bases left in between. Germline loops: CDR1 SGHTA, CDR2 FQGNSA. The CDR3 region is CASSANAVTNEKLFF. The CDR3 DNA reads TGTGCCAGCAGCGCCAACGCAGTAACTAATGAAAAACTGTTTTTT.